The entry that follows covers one T cell receptor (beta chain) sequence. This receptor's antigen is unknown. No base-level quality is on record; no much larger clone is a single base apart. A distance of 6 bases separates the germline ends of V and J, which lose 3 bases and 0 bases respectively. CDR1 and CDR2, per the germline V gene, are MDHEN and SYDVKM. From the cysteine up to the phenylalanine, the CDR3 has a length of 13 residues. Only CDR3 DNA is held: 39 bases, read in frame from base 1. Whole blood was collected in K2EDTA tubes by collaborating institutions according to the institutions' own protocols. For TCRbeta analysis, collaborators shipped samples in one of three forms: frozen whole blood, isolated PBMCs, or DNA extracted from either of those sample types. TCRbeta CDR3 regions were amplified from genomic DNA by means of the immunoSEQ Assay, a bias-controlled multiplex PCR. In the original analysis: The number of nucleated cells in each sample was estimated by amplification of reference gene primers within the assay. Sequence reads were collapsed and filtered to measure the absolute abundance of every unique TCRbeta CDR3 rearrangement. For each sample, productive Simpson clonality was calculated as the square root of Simpson's diversity index across productive rearrangements. Not all clones reach the TCRdb copy of this immuneACCESS table, which keeps in-frame sequences only. Checked studies attribute under half of the gap to unresolved V genes and leave the rest unexplained. V, J and clone size derive from that table, while D and trimming were established from the DNA sequence. Here the sample has under 150,000 clones; 75% to 85% occur a single time. The ten largest make up around 4.1% of the sample.

This sample stems from a study of blood T cell repertoires in COVID-19 (dated by TCRdb to the early 2020s). For context, the study as a whole: The collaborator samples originated in the United States, Italy and Spain and spanned the acute and convalescent phases of COVID-19. The material from the prospective study consisted of cDNA or gDNA derived from T cells, B-cell-depleted T cells, or PBMCs. The dataset comprised deeply sampled blood TCRbeta repertoires from subjects exposed to, actively infected with, or recovered from COVID-19. A freely available public database, intended as a resource for researchers studying the immune response to SARS-CoV-2, is where the repertoires were released. Samples were obtained from the ongoing ImmuneRACE study (first 160 participants) and from about 1,300 subjects provided by 6 global collaborators. Sample metadata almost always included a de-identified subject ID, COVID-19 status, age in years and sex. HLA class I and class II types, where available, came from metadata supplied by the sample provider rather than from assay-based typing.

Overall study outcomes, separate from this receptor: How much clinical and demographic metadata was included differed by source and by participant, and the metadata was provided uncurated.

The sequenced sample was peripheral blood. The V and J genes are TRBV28 and TRBJ2-7, with an unclear D gene assignment. This TCR came from a woman at least 80 years old with acute or convalescent COVID-19. Read as DNA, the sequence is TGTGCCAGCAGTTTTCCAGGCTCCTACGAGCAGTACTTC. It specifies CASSFPGSYEQYF.